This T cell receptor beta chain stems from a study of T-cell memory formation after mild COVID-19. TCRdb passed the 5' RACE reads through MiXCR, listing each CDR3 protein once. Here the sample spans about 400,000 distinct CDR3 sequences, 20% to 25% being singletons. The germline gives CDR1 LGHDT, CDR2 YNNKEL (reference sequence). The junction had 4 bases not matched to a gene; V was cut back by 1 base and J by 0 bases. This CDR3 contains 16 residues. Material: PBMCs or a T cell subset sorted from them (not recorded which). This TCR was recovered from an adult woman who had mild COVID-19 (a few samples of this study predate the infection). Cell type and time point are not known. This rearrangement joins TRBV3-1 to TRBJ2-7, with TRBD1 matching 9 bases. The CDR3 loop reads CASSQAGTGSSYEQYF. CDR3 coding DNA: TGTGCCAGCAGCCAAGCCGGGACAGGGAGCTCCTACGAGCAGTACTTC.